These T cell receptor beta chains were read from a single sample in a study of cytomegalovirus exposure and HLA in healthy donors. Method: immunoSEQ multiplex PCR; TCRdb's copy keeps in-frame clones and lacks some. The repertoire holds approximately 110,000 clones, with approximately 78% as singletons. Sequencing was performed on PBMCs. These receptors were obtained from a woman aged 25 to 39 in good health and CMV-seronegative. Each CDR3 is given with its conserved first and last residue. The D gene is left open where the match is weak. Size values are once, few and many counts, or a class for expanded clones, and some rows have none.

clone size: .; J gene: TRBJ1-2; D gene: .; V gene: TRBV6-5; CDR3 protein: CASSSSLPADYYGYTF; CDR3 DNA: TGTGCCAGCAGTTCCTCCCTCCCTGCAGACTACTATGGCTACACCTTC
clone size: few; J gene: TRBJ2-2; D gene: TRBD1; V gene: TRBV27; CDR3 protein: CASSPGTGGTGELFF; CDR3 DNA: TGTGCCAGCAGTCCCGGGACAGGGGGCACCGGGGAGCTGTTTTTT
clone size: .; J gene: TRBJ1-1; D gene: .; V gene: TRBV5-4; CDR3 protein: CASSPDGWTEAFF; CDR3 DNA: TGTGCCAGCAGCCCCGACGGGTGGACTGAAGCTTTCTTT
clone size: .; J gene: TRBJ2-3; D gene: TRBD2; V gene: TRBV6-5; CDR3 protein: CASSPTGGGPDTQYF; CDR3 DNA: TGTGCCAGCAGTCCCACGGGGGGGGGCCCCGATACGCAGTATTTT
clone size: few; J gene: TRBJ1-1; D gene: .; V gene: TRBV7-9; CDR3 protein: CADGRNGGMAFF; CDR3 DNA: TGTGCCGACGGGAGGAATGGGGGAATGGCTTTCTTT
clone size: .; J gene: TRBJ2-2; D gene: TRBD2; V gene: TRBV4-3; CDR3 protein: CASSQDGLAAGELFF; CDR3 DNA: TGCGCCAGCAGCCAAGATGGACTAGCGGCCGGGGAGCTGTTTTTT
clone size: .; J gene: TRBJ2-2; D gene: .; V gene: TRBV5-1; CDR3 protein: CASSIDFTGELFF; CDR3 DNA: TGCGCCAGCAGTATAGATTTCACCGGGGAGCTGTTTTTT
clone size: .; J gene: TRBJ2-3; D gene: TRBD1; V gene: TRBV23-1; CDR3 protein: CASRLRAGGPGDTQYF; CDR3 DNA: TGCGCCAGCAGGCTCCGGGCAGGGGGCCCAGGAGATACGCAGTATTTT
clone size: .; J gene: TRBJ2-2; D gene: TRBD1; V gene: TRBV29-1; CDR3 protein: CSTRQGLNTGELFF; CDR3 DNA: TGCAGCACCAGACAGGGGCTAAACACCGGGGAGCTGTTTTTT
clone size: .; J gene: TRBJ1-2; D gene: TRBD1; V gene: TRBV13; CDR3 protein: CASSLGSVRGQGGDGYTF; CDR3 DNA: TGTGCCAGCAGCTTAGGTTCCGTCAGGGGGCAGGGCGGGGATGGCTACACCTTC
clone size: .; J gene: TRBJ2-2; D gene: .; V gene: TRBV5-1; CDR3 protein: CASSLTLEPTGELFF; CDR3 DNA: TGCGCCAGCAGCTTGACACTGGAGCCCACCGGGGAGCTGTTTTTT
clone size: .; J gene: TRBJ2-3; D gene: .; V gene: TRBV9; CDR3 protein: CASSAGVASDTQYF; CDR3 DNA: TGTGCCAGCAGCGCGGGGGTAGCGTCAGATACGCAGTATTTT
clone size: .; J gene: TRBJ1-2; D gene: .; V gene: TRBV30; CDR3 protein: CAWSGVFGGGPYGYTF; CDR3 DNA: TGTGCCTGGAGTGGGGTTTTTGGAGGTGGTCCCTATGGCTACACCTTC
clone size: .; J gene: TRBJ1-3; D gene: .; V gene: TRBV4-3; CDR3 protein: CASSQALQANTIYF; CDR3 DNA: TGCGCCAGCAGCCAAGCCCTCCAGGCGAACACCATATATTTT
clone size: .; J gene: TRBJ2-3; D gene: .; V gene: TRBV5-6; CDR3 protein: CASSYGGDTQYF; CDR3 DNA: TGTGCCAGCAGCTACGGGGGTGATACGCAGTATTTT
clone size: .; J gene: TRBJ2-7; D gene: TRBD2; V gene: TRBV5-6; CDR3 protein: CASSLDSGSVTYEQYF; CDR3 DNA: TGTGCCAGCAGCTTGGATAGCGGGAGTGTAACCTACGAGCAGTACTTC
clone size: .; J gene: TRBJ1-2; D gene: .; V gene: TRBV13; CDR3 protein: CASSSPDGQFYGYTF; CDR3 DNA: TGTGCCAGCAGCTCTCCCGATGGACAGTTCTATGGCTACACCTTC
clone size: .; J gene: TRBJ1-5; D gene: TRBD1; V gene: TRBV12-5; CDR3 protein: CASGLYRTGDYSNQPQHF; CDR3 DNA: TGTGCTAGTGGTTTGTACCGGACAGGAGATTATAGCAATCAGCCCCAGCATTTT
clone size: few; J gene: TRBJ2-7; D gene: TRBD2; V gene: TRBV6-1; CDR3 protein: CASSEIAGGPHEQYF; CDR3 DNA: TGTGCCAGCAGTGAAATAGCGGGAGGGCCCCACGAGCAGTACTTC
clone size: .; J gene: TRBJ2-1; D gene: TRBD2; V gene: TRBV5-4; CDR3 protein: CASSAYSLAGGPGEQFF; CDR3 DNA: TGTGCCAGCAGCGCATACTCACTAGCGGGGGGGCCGGGAGAGCAGTTCTTC
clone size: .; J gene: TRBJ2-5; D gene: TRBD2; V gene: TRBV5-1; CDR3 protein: CASSLMRAGGGETQYF; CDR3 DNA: TGCGCCAGCAGCTTGATGCGCGCGGGAGGAGGAGAGACCCAGTACTTC
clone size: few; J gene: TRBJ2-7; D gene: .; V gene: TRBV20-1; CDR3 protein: CSARDSRAQYF; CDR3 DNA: TGCAGTGCTAGAGATTCCAGGGCGCAGTACTTC
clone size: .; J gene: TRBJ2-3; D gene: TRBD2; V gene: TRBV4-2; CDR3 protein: CASSPATSGRTDTQYF; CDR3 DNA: TGTGCCAGCAGCCCCGCGACTAGCGGGAGGACAGATACGCAGTATTTT
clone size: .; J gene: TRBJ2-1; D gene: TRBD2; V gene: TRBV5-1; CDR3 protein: CASSFVAGESNEQFF; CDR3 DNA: TGCGCCAGCAGCTTCGTAGCGGGGGAGAGTAATGAGCAGTTCTTC
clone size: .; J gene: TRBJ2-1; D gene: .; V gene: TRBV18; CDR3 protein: CASSPPEDEQFF; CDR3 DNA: TGTGCCAGCTCACCACCGGAGGATGAGCAGTTCTTC
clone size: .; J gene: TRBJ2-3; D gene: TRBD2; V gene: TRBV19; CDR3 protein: CASSNQTRGYWGLAAPDTQYF; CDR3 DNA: TGTGCCAGTAGTAACCAAACACGGGGTTATTGGGGACTAGCGGCCCCAGATACGCAGTATTTT
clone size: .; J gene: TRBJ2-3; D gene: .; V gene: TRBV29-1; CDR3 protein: CSVVGINTQYF; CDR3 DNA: TGCAGCGTTGTGGGCATAAATACGCAGTATTTT
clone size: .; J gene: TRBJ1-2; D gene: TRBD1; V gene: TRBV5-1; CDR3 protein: CASSLQGQGRHGYTF; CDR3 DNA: TGCGCCAGCAGCTTACAAGGACAGGGTCGTCATGGCTACACCTTC
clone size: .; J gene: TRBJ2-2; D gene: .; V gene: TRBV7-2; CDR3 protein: CASSLPRGPTAGELFF; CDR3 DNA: TGTGCCAGCAGCTTACCCAGGGGCCCGACGGCCGGGGAGCTGTTTTTT
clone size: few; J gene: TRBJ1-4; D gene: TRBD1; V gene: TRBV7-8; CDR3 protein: CASSSGQFNEKLFF; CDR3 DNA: TGTGCCAGCAGCTCGGGACAGTTTAATGAAAAACTGTTTTTT
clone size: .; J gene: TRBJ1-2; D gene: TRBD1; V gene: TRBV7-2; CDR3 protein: CASSLDWGTGSSGYTF; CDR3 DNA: TGTGCCAGCAGCCTTGATTGGGGGACAGGGAGTTCTGGCTACACCTTC
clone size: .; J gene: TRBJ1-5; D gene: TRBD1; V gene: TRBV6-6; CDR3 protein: CASSYSQGNQPQHF; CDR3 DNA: TGTGCCAGCAGTTACTCACAGGGGAATCAGCCCCAGCATTTT
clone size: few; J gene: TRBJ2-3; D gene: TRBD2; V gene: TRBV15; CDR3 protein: CATQLAGGPSDTQYF; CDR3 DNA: TGTGCCACCCAGTTGGCGGGAGGGCCGTCCGATACGCAGTATTTT
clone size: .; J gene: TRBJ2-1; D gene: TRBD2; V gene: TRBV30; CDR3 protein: CAWGGRGGNEQFF; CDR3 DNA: TGTGCCTGGGGTGGGCGGGGGGGGAATGAGCAGTTCTTC
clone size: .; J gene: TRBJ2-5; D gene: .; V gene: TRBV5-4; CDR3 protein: CASSLRGSQYF; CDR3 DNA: TGTGCCAGCAGCTTGCGAGGCTCCCAGTACTTC
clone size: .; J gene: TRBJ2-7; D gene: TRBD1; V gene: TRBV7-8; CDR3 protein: CASSPGQGYEQYF; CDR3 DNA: TGTGCCAGCAGTCCGGGACAGGGGTACGAGCAGTACTTC
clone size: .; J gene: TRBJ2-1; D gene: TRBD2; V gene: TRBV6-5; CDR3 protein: CASSYIGTSGSEQFF; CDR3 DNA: TGTGCCAGCAGTTACATCGGGACTAGCGGGAGTGAGCAGTTCTTC
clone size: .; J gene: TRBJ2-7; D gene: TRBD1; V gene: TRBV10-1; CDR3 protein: CASSESGGSYEQYF; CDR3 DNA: TGCGCCAGCAGTGAGTCAGGGGGCAGCTACGAGCAGTACTTC
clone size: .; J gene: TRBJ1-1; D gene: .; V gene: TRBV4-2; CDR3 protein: CASSQDRQGFNTEAFF; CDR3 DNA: TGTGCCAGCAGCCAAGATCGGCAGGGATTTAACACTGAAGCTTTCTTT
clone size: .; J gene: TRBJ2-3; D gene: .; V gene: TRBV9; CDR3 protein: CASSVGGTQYF; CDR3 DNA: TGTGCCAGCAGCGTAGGAGGTACGCAGTATTTT
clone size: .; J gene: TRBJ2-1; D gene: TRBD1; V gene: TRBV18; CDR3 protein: CASSPGTGGRNEQFF; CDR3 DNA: TGTGCCAGCTCACCAGGTACAGGGGGAAGGAATGAGCAGTTCTTC
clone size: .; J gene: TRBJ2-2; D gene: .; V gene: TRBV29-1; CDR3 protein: CSVESDRENPGSCFF; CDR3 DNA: .
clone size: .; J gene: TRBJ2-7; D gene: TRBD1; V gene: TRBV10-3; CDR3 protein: CAISGTGGYEQYF; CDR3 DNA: TGTGCCATCAGCGGGACAGGGGGCTACGAGCAGTACTTC
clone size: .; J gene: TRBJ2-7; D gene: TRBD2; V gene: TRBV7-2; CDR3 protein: CASSLALLAGGYEQYF; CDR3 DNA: TGTGCCAGCAGCTTAGCCCTACTAGCGGGAGGGTACGAGCAGTACTTC
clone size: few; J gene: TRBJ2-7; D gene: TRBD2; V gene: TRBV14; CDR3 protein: CASSQDSGLSYEQYF; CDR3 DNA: TGTGCCAGCAGCCAAGATAGCGGGCTGTCCTACGAGCAGTACTTC